This T cell receptor beta chain came from a study of blood T cell repertoires in COVID-19. Study-level information: PBMCs, B-cell-depleted T cells, or T cells were the source of the cDNA or gDNA that made up the material.

In the authors' workflow: Scientists estimated how many nucleated cells there were by amplifying reference gene primers. Sequencing was performed with immunoSEQ multiplex PCR; in TCRdb, only in-frame clones are kept and a portion is missing. The V and J calls and clone size were taken over from that table, and D and trimming were inferred from the DNA. The data contain around 160,000 clones, 81% of them singletons. The V and J ends lost 5 bases and 0 bases respectively, with 8 bases between them. The CDR3 runs to 13 residues. CDR1 MNHEY and CDR2 SMNVEV come from the germline V gene (reference sequence).

Sequenced sample: peripheral blood. The rearrangement uses TRBV27 and TRBJ2-7, with a possible D match to TRBD1 (5 bases). The TCR sequence derives from a human donor with acute or convalescent COVID-19. The donor label of this sample is uncertain. CDR3 loop: CASSQGISYEQYF. The DNA for the CDR3 is TGTGCCAGCAGTCAGGGAATCTCCTACGAGCAGTACTTC.